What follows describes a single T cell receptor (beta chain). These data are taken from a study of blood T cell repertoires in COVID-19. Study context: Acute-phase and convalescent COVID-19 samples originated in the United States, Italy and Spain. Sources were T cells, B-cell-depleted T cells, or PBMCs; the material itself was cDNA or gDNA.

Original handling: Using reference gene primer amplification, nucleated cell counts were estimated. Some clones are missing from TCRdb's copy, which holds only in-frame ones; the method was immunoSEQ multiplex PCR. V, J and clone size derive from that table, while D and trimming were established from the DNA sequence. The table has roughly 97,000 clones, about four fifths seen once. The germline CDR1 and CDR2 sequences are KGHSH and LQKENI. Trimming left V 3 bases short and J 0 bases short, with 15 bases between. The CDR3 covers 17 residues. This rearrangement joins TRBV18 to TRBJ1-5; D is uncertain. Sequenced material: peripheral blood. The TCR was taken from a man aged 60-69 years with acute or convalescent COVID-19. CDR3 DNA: TGTGCCAGCTCACCCCGACAATCGCTAAATAGCAATCAGCCCCAGCATTTT. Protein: CASSPRQSLNSNQPQHF.